This TCR beta chain was profiled in a study of shared clonotypes between healthy human individuals (dated by TCRdb to between 2020 and 2021). A note on the overall study: The cohort included three men and a couple of women between 18 and 49 years of age. Per donor, three plates each were used for CD4 naive and CD4 memory, two for CD8 naive, and one for CD8 memory. To estimate repertoire size and how much clonotypes are shared between individuals, the study performed deep sequencing of blood TCR repertoires from a few healthy adults. To increase sequencing depth and limit assay-specific biases, different laboratories used diverse techniques to prepare libraries and sequence TCR repertoires. Between about 0.94 and 8.9 billion PBMCs per donor were obtained by leukapheresis.

Compared with germline, V lacks 5 bases and J lacks 1 base; bases without a gene match: 8. The CDR3 numbers 16 residues from cysteine through phenylalanine. CDR3 DNA only is kept here, 48 bases in frame from base 1. CDR1 and CDR2, per the germline V gene, are SGHVS and FQNEAQ. The full study reports these points: Higher generation probabilities were observed for clonotypes shared by all four sorted-subset donors than for non-shared clonotypes. Rarefaction of sorted-subset datasets indicated incomplete sequencing despite the large sequencing depth. Naive subsets generally had larger estimated clonotype richness than memory subsets. Pairwise subsampling indicated that sequencing depth was expected to affect the degree of clonotype sharing among donors. Because the study included only a small number of donors, the genetic and exposure-history diversity represented was limited. Sampling was limited to blood, and TCR repertoires in tissue likely differ from TCR repertoires in blood. Sharing across a few donors was observed for approximately 5% of naive CD4, under 4% of naive CD8, 2% to 2.5% of memory CD4, and about 0.39% of memory CD8 clonotypes.

Using the deep immunoSEQ assay, multiplex PCR amplified TCR CDR3 regions from genomic DNA. For each cell subset, the extracted genomic DNA was distributed evenly across all wells of several immunoSEQ 96-well plates, and each plate served as one replicate. For sorted subsets, about 200 ng genomic DNA, equal to approximately 30,000 T cell genomes, was loaded into each replicate PCR. Purified libraries were measured with a Qubit 3.0 fluorometer, size-checked on a Bioanalyzer 2100, and measured again with the KAPA Library Quantification kit. Each immunoSEQ 96-well plate was sequenced on its own single-read 150-cycle Illumina NextSeq 550 flow cell. In the source study's methods: Because the immunoSEQ output held only junctional sequences and lacked quality scores, the filtering could not match the filtering applied to full-length reads. Sequences were annotated with PyIR, a Python wrapper for IgBLAST v1.9, and V/J genes and CDR3 were assigned using IMGT germline references. Reads were filtered out if the reads had weak V/J assignments (E-value above 1e-6), no CDR3, stop codons, out-of-frame junctions, or ambiguous translated residues. V3J clonotypes were defined as sequences sharing the same inferred V gene, J gene, and CDR3 amino acid sequence. To compute the percentage overlap between repertoires, the number of shared unique clonotypes was divided by the size of the smaller repertoire. RTK rarefaction, the Chao1 estimator, and Recon v2.1 estimates of unobserved clonotypes were used to assess repertoire richness. Generation probabilities for all TCRbeta clonotypes obtained by the gDNA method from a few donors were computed using OLGA. In its TCRdb copy, this immuneACCESS table keeps in-frame sequences only and misses some clones. Where compared with another copy, unresolved V genes explain less than half of these, and the others have no known cause. The V and J calls and clone size are taken from that table; D and trimming were inferred from the DNA. A total of 850,000 to 1,100,000 clones appear in this sample, approximately 80% of them only once. Clones ranked in the top ten supply approximately 0.9% of the sample.

For this clone: This receptor's antigen is unknown. Base quality data are lacking; no much larger clone is found one base away.

Healthy HIV-negative adults with no recently reported acute infections or vaccinations were included as donors. All donors were Caucasian adults living in Nashville, Tennessee, USA. Magnetic negative selection was used to enrich CD4+ T cells, after which naive cells were positively selected on CD45RA and the negative fraction became the memory subset. Blood was obtained by leukapheresis, after which PBMCs were separated by Ficoll-Histopaque density gradient centrifugation and cryopreserved in liquid nitrogen vapor phase. Analytical flow cytometry was used to check the purity and quantity of each magnetically sorted T cell population. Genomic DNA was isolated from each sorted fraction and quantified by UV absorbance on a Nanodrop 2000c.

Sequenced input: memory CD4+ T cells from PBMCs. The intended sense of this specimen's cell subset or site label: CD45RA-negative fraction. The chain is made from TRBV7-8 and TRBJ2-7; the junction holds 10 bases that match TRBD1. The sequence derives from a man between 18 and 35 years old in good health. Some clones in this sample may be carry-over from other donors' samples. The CDR3 here reads CASSPQADRGSYEQYF. The DNA is as follows: TGTGCCAGCAGCCCCCAGGCGGACAGGGGGTCCTACGAGCAGTACTTC. The full variable domain, with segments outside the CDR3 supplied by the reference TRBV7-8 and TRBJ2-7 proteins, appears as GAGVSQSPRYKVAKRGQDVALRCDPISGHVSLFWYQQALGQGPEFLTYFQNEAQLDKSGLPSDRFFAERPEGSVSTLKIQRTQQEDSAVYLCASSPQADRGSYEQYFGPGTRLTVT.